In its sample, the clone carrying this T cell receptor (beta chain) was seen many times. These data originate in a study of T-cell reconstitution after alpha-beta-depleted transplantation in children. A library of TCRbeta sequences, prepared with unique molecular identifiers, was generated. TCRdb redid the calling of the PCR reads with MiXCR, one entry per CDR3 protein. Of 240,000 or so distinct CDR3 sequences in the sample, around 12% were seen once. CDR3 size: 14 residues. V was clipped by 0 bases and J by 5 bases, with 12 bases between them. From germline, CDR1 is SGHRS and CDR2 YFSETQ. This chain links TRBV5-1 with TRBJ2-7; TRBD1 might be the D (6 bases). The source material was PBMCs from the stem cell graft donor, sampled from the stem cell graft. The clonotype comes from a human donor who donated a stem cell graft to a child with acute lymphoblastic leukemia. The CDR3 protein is CASSLDTGSDEQYF. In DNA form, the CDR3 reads TGCGCCAGCAGCTTGGATACAGGGAGCGACGAGCAGTACTTC.